The T cell receptor beta chain under discussion was sequenced for a study of CD8 T cells in ankylosing spondylitis. MiXCR was run by TCRdb on the 5' RACE reads, yielding one entry per CDR3 protein. Of 700,000 to 1,000,000 distinct CDR3 sequences listed, approximately 12% are singletons. Whole-study results and caveats: Ankylosing spondylitis blood appeared to carry a characteristic TCR beta motif of seven to nine highly homologous variants.

This clonotype was observed a few times. The antigen remains undetermined. This TCR was sampled from a male donor with ankylosing spondylitis. Specimen: blood, either unsorted or a sorted T cell fraction (not recorded which).

This chain's CDR3 is CASSLNAKDEQFF. The CDR3, as DNA: TGCGCCAGCAGCTTGAACGCCAAGGATGAGCAGTTCTTC. The chain couples TRBV5-1 to TRBJ2-1, with D unresolved. The germline V gene has CDR1 SGHRS and CDR2 YFSETQ. The V end lost 1 base, the J end lost 8 bases, and 10 bases lay between the germline ends. The CDR3 totals 13 residues.